The entry below describes one T cell receptor (beta chain). Its cognate antigen is unknown. It was with unique molecular identifiers that the TCRbeta library was prepared. MiXCR was run by TCRdb on the PCR reads, yielding one entry per CDR3 protein. This sample has about 640,000 distinct CDR3 sequences, with 13% found just once. The data derive from a study of T-cell reconstitution after alpha-beta-depleted transplantation in children. General study findings and limits: High day-60 TCRbeta diversity in some patients came from surviving recipient T cells and thymic progenitors. Several hundred expanded graft clones reportedly gave rise to the alpha-beta T cells present about two months after transplant. Newly produced T cells mostly provided counts and TCRbeta diversity after one year, as hyperexpanded clones declined.

The CDR3 is 13 residues long. Trimming took off 1 base at V and 9 bases at J, with 10 bases between the two ends. The TCR sequence derives from a male patient between 5 and 17 years old who had a stem cell transplant for acute myeloid leukemia, so the T cells may come from the graft donor. The material sequenced was PBMCs, mostly from graft donor cells, taken 360 days after TCRalphabeta/CD19-depleted stem cell transplant. This rearrangement joins TRBV12-3 or TRBV12-4 to TRBJ2-1; D is possibly TRBD2 (5 bases). The DNA for the CDR3 is TGTGCCAGCAGTTTAGGAACGGGGATTGAGCAGTTCTTC. Residues: CASSLGTGIEQFF.